A selection of T cell receptor beta chains follows, all from one sample in a study of blood T cell repertoires in COVID-19. Assay: immunoSEQ multiplex PCR; the TCRdb copy retains only in-frame clones and omits some. This sample has roughly 100,000 clones, with 75% to 95% found just once. The sequencing sample was made of peripheral blood. These receptors were taken from a man younger than 35 with acute or convalescent COVID-19. The CDR3 runs from the conserved cysteine through the conserved F or W. D genes are given only for firm matches. Clone size is stated in some rows and not others, as once, few, many or a class when expanded.

TRBJ1-2	TRBV19	.	TRBD1	TGTGCCAGTAGTGGGGGGACAGGCCCCAACGGGGGTGCCTATGGCTACACCTTC	CASSGGTGPNGGAYGYTF
TRBJ1-1	TRBV7-9	.	.	TGTGCCAGCAGCTTAGGGGGGCAGAACACTGAAGCTTTCTTT	CASSLGGQNTEAFF
TRBJ1-3	TRBV12-3/TRBV12-4	.	.	TGTGCCAGCAGGGGGGGGACGATTATATATTTT	CASRGGTIIYF
TRBJ2-7	TRBV3-1/TRBV3-2	.	.	TGTGCCAGCAGCCAAGAGTGGAGCATCTACGAGCAGTACTTC	CASSQEWSIYEQYF
TRBJ1-4	TRBV4-2	.	.	TGTGCCAGCAGTAAGTCGGCGGTATTGGATGAAAAACTGTTTTTT	CASSKSAVLDEKLFF
TRBJ1-4	TRBV6-1	.	.	TGTGCCAGCAGTGAAGGAGGGGGTGAAAAACTGTTTTTT	CASSEGGGEKLFF
TRBJ2-7	TRBV7-2	.	.	TGTGCCAGCAGCTTATCTCCGTACGAGCAGTACTTC	CASSLSPYEQYF
TRBJ2-1	TRBV4-1	.	TRBD1	TGCGCCAGCAGCCAAGTGGGGACAGACAATGAGCAGTTCTTC	CASSQVGTDNEQFF
TRBJ2-1	TRBV10-2	.	.	TGCGCCAGCAGGGAGAAACTTGGTGAGCAGTTCTTC	CASREKLGEQFF
TRBJ1-2	TRBV19	.	TRBD1	TGTGCCAGTAGTATGGACAGGAGGTATGGCTACACCTTC	CASSMDRRYGYTF
TRBJ2-7	TRBV9	.	TRBD1	TGTGCCAGCAGCGGAGACAGGGCCGAGCAGTACTTC	CASSGDRAEQYF
TRBJ2-2	TRBV3-1/TRBV3-2	.	TRBD2	TGTGCCAGCAGCCAAGATCCTCCGGGACTAGCGGGGAACAACTACATGAACACCGGGGAGCTGTTTTTT	CASSQDPPGLAGNNYMNTGELFF
TRBJ1-1	TRBV7-9	.	TRBD1	TGTGCCAGCAGCTTATTCCGACAGGGGCACACTGAAGCTTTCTTT	CASSLFRQGHTEAFF
TRBJ1-2	TRBV9	.	TRBD1	TGTGCCAGCAGCCCCGGGACAGGCTTTTATGGCTACACCTTC	CASSPGTGFYGYTF
TRBJ1-4	TRBV25-1	.	.	TGTGCCAGCCGTCGGGGAACTAATGAAAAACTGTTTTTT	CASRRGTNEKLFF
TRBJ2-7	TRBV18	.	.	TGTGCCAGCTCGGTGGACACGGGGGGCATCTACGAGCAGTACTTC	CASSVDTGGIYEQYF
TRBJ1-1	TRBV18	.	.	TGTGCCAGCGGAGAAGGGGTGAACACTGAAGCTTTCTTT	CASGEGVNTEAFF
TRBJ2-5	TRBV30	.	TRBD2	TGTGCCGGGACTAGCGGGGGAGAGACCCAGTACTTC	CAGTSGGETQYF
TRBJ2-5	TRBV5-4	.	TRBD2	TGTGCCAGCAGTTCTTCTGCGGGAGATCAAGAGACCCAGTACTTC	CASSSSAGDQETQYF
TRBJ1-1	TRBV4-2	once	.	TGTGCCAGCAGCCAAATAACAGGAAACACTGAAGCTTTCTTT	CASSQITGNTEAFF
TRBJ1-2	TRBV18	.	.	TGTGCCAGCTCACCGGCCGGGTCCAACTTCTATGGCTACACCTTC	CASSPAGSNFYGYTF
TRBJ2-4	TRBV2	few	TRBD1	TGTGCCAGCAAAGACGCCCGGGACAGGGTTAAGGAGACGGCCAAAAACATTCAGTACTTC	CASKDARDRVKETAKNIQYF
TRBJ1-6	TRBV6-5	.	.	TGTGCCAGCTACCCCTATCCTAATTCACCCCTCCACTTT	CASYPYPNSPLHF
TRBJ1-2	TRBV6-5	.	.	TGTGCCAGCAGTTACTCGAAACGGGGCAGGGGCTATGGCTACACCTTC	CASSYSKRGRGYGYTF
TRBJ1-2	TRBV27	few	TRBD1	TGTGCCAGTTCTCGACAGGGGGACTATGGCTACACCTTC	CASSRQGDYGYTF
TRBJ1-1	TRBV4-1	.	.	TGCGCCAGCAGCCAAGAATTCCTGAGGGTAGCTTTCTTT	CASSQEFLRVAFF
TRBJ2-2	TRBV6-6	.	TRBD2	TGTGCCAGCACCATCACCGGGGGGGGTGGTATCGGGGAGCTGTTTTTT	CASTITGGGGIGELFF
TRBJ2-1	TRBV5-4	.	TRBD2	TGTGCCAGCAGCTCCACCTTAGCGGGAGAGGATTACAATGAGCAGTTCTTC	CASSSTLAGEDYNEQFF
TRBJ2-7	TRBV21-1	.	.	TGTGCCACCCTGGGAAGGGCCAGGGGCGATTCCTGGGTGTACGAGCAGTACTTC	CATLGRARGDSWVYEQYF
TRBJ1-2	TRBV18	.	TRBD1	TGTGCCAGCTCACCATCGGGACAGGACTATGGCTACACCTTC	CASSPSGQDYGYTF
TRBJ2-2	TRBV24-1	.	TRBD1	TGTGCCACCCAATCGGGACAGGTGACAACCGGGGAGCTGTTTTTT	CATQSGQVTTGELFF
TRBJ1-3	TRBV5-6	.	.	TGTGCCAGCAGCTTGTTTCAGTCTGGAAACACCATATATTTT	CASSLFQSGNTIYF